The 29 T cell receptor beta chains in this list originate from one sample, sequenced in a study of CD8+CD57+ T cells in acquired aplastic anemia. Using genomic DNA as the template, TCR beta VDJ and CDR3 profiling was carried out. TCRdb used MiXCR to reprocess the reads, holding one entry per CDR3 protein. This table holds approximately 50,000 distinct CDR3 sequences, around two thirds found once. Sequenced input: sorted CD4+, CD8+, or CD8+CD57+ T cells (not recorded which) from PBMCs. The receptors here all came from a human donor in good health, serving as a control.

In this sample, this clonotype turned up once. The rearrangement links TRBV7-9 to TRBJ2-7; the match to TRBD1 covers 9 bases. Per the germline V gene, CDR1 is SEHNR and CDR2 is FQNEAQ (reference sequence). The CDR3 has 15 amino acids. Losses at the gene ends were 2 bases for V and 0 bases for J; bases not matched to a gene: 2. The CDR3 DNA follows: TGTGCCAGCAGCTTACAGGGACAGGGCTCCTACGAGCAGTACTTC. Encoded protein: CASSLQGQGSYEQYF. The variable domain in full, completed from reference TRBV7-9 and TRBJ2-7, reads DTGVSQNPRHKITKRGQNVTFRCDPISEHNRLYWYRQTLGQGPEFLTYFQNEAQLEKSRLLSDRFSAERPKGSFSTLEIQRTEQGDSAMYLCASSLQGQGSYEQYFGPGTRLTVT.

This clonotype was counted only a few times. The chain is built from TRBV29-1 and TRBJ1-2; the D is unclear. This CDR3 region has 11 residues. Per germline, CDR1 SQVTM and CDR2 ANQGSEA. V was pared by 0 bases and J by 10 bases, with 9 bases between. CDR3 in DNA: TGCAGCGTTGAAGACCCGGGATCCTACACCTTC. This gives the protein CSVEDPGSYTF.

CDR3 amino acids: CSAVRQGAFEDTEAFF. The CDR3 region has the DNA TGCAGCGCAGTCCGACAGGGGGCATTTGAGGACACTGAAGCTTTCTTT. The chain joins TRBV29-1 to TRBJ1-1; 10 bases fit TRBD1. Per germline, CDR1 SQVTM and CDR2 ANQGSEA. The V and J ends lost 7 bases and 3 bases, in that order; junction bases with no gene match: 14. The CDR3 length is 16 residues.

This clonotype occurred a few times. The chain uses TRBV24-1 and TRBJ2-3, with unresolved D. The CDR3 sequence is 12 residues long. CDR1 is KGHDR, CDR2 SFDVKD, per germline. Trimming took off 7 bases at V and 4 bases at J, with 8 bases between the two ends. CDR3 bases: TGTGCCACCAGGGATCTAGCAGATACGCAGTATTTT. Translation: CATRDLADTQYF.

The chain employs TRBV7-8 and TRBJ1-1; 8 bases map to TRBD1. The V and J ends lost 5 bases and 0 bases, in that order; junction bases with no gene match: 2. CDR3 length: 14 amino acids. The germline gives CDR1 SGHVS, CDR2 FQNEAQ. The CDR3 loop is CASSLDRVNTEAFF. DNA for the CDR3: TGTGCCAGCAGCCTGGACAGGGTGAACACTGAAGCTTTCTTT.

The chain joins TRBV4-3 to TRBJ1-1; D ambiguous. CDR1 and CDR2 from the germline V gene are LGHNA and YSLEER. The V gene lost 6 bases and the J gene lost 1 base, with 9 bases spanning the gap. This CDR3 has 13 residues. This chain's CDR3 is CASRLTANTEAFF. As DNA, the CDR3 is TGCGCCAGCAGGCTGACGGCGAACACTGAAGCTTTCTTT.

The chain joins TRBV10-3 to TRBJ1-1; D not certain. Germline V gene sequence: CDR1 ENHRY, CDR2 SYGVKD. The V gene lost 10 bases and the J gene lost 1 base, with 13 bases spanning the gap. The CDR3 sequence is 13 residues long. CDR3 sequence (DNA): TGTGCCAGCAACACCTACGGGAACACTGAAGCTTTCTTT. This translates into CASNTYGNTEAFF.

The CDR3 coding sequence is TGCAGTGCTAGAGCCGGGACTCCCCAAGAGACCCAGTACTTC. This gives the protein CSARAGTPQETQYF. The chain combines TRBV20-1 with TRBJ2-5; D is possibly TRBD2 (6 bases). CDR1 is DFQATT and CDR2 is SNEGSKA in the germline V gene (reference sequence). The CDR3 covers 14 residues. Trimming stripped 1 base from V and 1 base from J, with 10 bases between.

The rearrangement uses TRBV6-1 and TRBJ2-6, with a tentative D call TRBD2 (6 bases). The CDR3 spans 17 residues. Trimming shortened V by 6 bases and J by 0 bases, and 15 bases separated the two germline ends. In germline, CDR1 is MNHNS, CDR2 SASEGT. The CDR3, as DNA: TGTGCCAGCAGAGGGTGGCAGGGAGGCTCTGGGGCCAACGTCCTGACTTTC. Translation: CASRGWQGGSGANVLTF.

The genes are TRBV7-9 and TRBJ2-3, with TRBD1 as a possible D gene (6 bases). Germline CDR1 SEHNR, CDR2 FQNEAQ (reference sequence). V was clipped by 5 bases and J by 3 bases, with 9 bases between them. This CDR3 has 13 residues. CDR3 amino acids: CASSGQGTDTQYF. CDR3 nucleotide sequence: TGTGCCAGCAGCGGTCAGGGGACAGATACGCAGTATTTT.

This clonotype was seen once. A read error may produce the germline difference seen at one junction end. The chain carries TRBV25-1 and TRBJ1-5, with 9 positions matching TRBD1. The germline V gene encodes CDR1 MGHDK and CDR2 SYGVNS. This CDR3 comprises 20 residues. CDR3 amino acids: CASSEGRITGGSSYNEPQHF. In DNA form, the CDR3 reads TGTGCCAGCAGTGAAGGCCGGATCACAGGGGGCAGCTCCTACAATGAGCCCCAGCATTTT.

V and J are TRBV19 and TRBJ2-7, with TRBD2 identical over 14 bases. CDR1 and CDR2 (germline): LNHDA, SQIVND (reference sequence). The length of the CDR3 is 15 residues. J lost 3 bases, V lost 4 bases, and 2 bases had no gene match. The CDR3 protein is CASSRLAGGGYEQYF. DNA of the CDR3: TGTGCCAGTAGTAGACTAGCGGGAGGGGGCTACGAGCAGTACTTC.

The chain uses TRBV9 and TRBJ2-7, with TRBD2 matching 14 bases. The length of the CDR3 is 15 residues. Germline CDR1 and CDR2: SGDLS and YYNGEE. Unmatched junction bases numbered 4, after V lost 4 bases and J lost 4 bases. This chain's CDR3 is CASSLGLAGEYEQYF. As DNA, the CDR3 is TGTGCCAGCAGCCTGGGACTAGCGGGAGAATACGAGCAGTACTTC. Using reference TRBV9 and TRBJ2-7 for the parts outside the CDR3, the full variable domain is DSGVTQTPKHLITATGQRVTLRCSPRSGDLSVYWYQQSLDQGLQFLIQYYNGEERAKGNILERFSAQQFPDLHSELNLSSLELGDSALYFCASSLGLAGEYEQYFGPGTRLTVT.

Points on this clonotype: The CDR3 ends on some other residue instead of the conserved phenylalanine or tryptophan, so this is likely a read error. This rearrangement joins TRBV2 to TRBJ1-2, with D hard to call. In germline, CDR1 is SNHLY, CDR2 FYNNEI. This CDR3 region has 14 residues. V lost 3 bases, J lost 1 base, and 9 bases lay in between. CDR3 in DNA: TGTGCCAGCAGTGACGGGGTGCTTAACTATGGCTACACCTTG. Encoded protein: CASSDGVLNYGYTL.

The chain links TRBV30 to TRBJ1-5; 7 bases map to TRBD1. Germline V gives CDR1 GTSNPN, CDR2 SVGIG (reference sequence). This CDR3 has 14 residues. V lost 2 bases, J lost 6 bases, and 7 bases stayed unmatched. The CDR3, as DNA: TGTGCCTGGAGTTCCCAGGGGGAGACTCAGCCCCAGCATTTT. Protein sequence: CAWSSQGETQPQHF.

This rearrangement joins TRBV20-1 to TRBJ1-1; D gene uncertain. This CDR3 has 14 amino acids. Germline values: CDR1 DFQATT, CDR2 SNEGSKA (reference sequence). V gave up 0 bases and J gave up 0 bases, with 8 bases separating them. The CDR3, as DNA: TGCAGTGCTAGAGAGGGCGGAGTGAACACTGAAGCTTTCTTT. Its translation is CSAREGGVNTEAFF.

There are many counts of this clonotype. The chain joins TRBV11-2 to TRBJ2-5; D is possibly TRBD1 (6 bases). Trimming left V 5 bases short and J 4 bases short, with 14 bases between. Germline lookup yields CDR1 SGHAT and CDR2 FQNNGV. The CDR3 covers 14 residues. The CDR3 loop is CASSQAGRGETQYF. The CDR3 DNA reads as TGTGCCAGCAGCCAGGCGGGCAGGGGAGAGACCCAGTACTTC.

As regards this clonotype: Because it lacks the conserved phenylalanine or tryptophan at the end, this CDR3 is likely a read error. The chain employs TRBV15 and TRBJ2-7, with D possibly called TRBD1 or TRBD2 (6 bases each). The CDR3 contains 15 residues. Looked up from germline, CDR1 is LNHNV and CDR2 is YYDKDF (reference sequence). The CDR3 nucleotides are TGTGCTACCAGCAACGAACAGGGAGGTTCCTACGAGCAGTACCTC. As protein: CATSNEQGGSYEQYL.

In the case of this clonotype: Sequence at one end of the junction differs from germline and may be a read error. The chain has TRBV14 and TRBJ2-1; 10 bases map to TRBD1. The germline gives CDR1 SGHDN, CDR2 FVKESK. This CDR3 has 15 residues. The CDR3 loop reads CASSLYWDRGNEQIF. In nucleotides, the CDR3 is TGTGCCAGCAGCCTCTATTGGGACAGGGGTAATGAGCAGATCTTC.

The rearrangement uses TRBV2 and TRBJ2-3; TRBD1 matches at 7 bases. The CDR3 extends over 14 amino acids. Germline lookup yields CDR1 SNHLY and CDR2 FYNNEI. Trimming at V came to 9 bases and at J to 0 bases, leaving 6 bases not matched to a gene. CDR3: CARWTGVSTDTQYF. CDR3 bases: TGTGCCAGATGGACAGGCGTTAGCACAGATACGCAGTATTTT.

This rearrangement joins TRBV10-1 to TRBJ2-2; unclear D gene. Germline assignment: CDR1 WNHNN and CDR2 SYGVQD (reference sequence). CDR3 length: 14 residues. V was clipped by 0 bases and J by 5 bases, with 7 bases between them. CDR3 sequence: CASSESSETGELFF. In nucleotides, the CDR3 is TGCGCCAGCAGTGAGTCGTCGGAGACCGGGGAGCTGTTTTTT.

This rearrangement joins TRBV7-9 to TRBJ1-1, with D possibly TRBD1 on 6 matching bases. The V end was cut by 4 bases, the J end by 1 base, with 7 bases between. The CDR3 spans 13 residues. The germline CDR1 and CDR2 sequences are SEHNR and FQNEAQ (reference sequence). CDR3 nucleotide sequence: TGTGCCAGCAGCTGGACAGAGAACACTGAAGCTTTCTTT. It yields the protein CASSWTENTEAFF.

V is TRBV6-1 and J is TRBJ1-6, with D unclear. The CDR3 contains 12 residues. Germline assignment: CDR1 MNHNS and CDR2 SASEGT. Between the trimmed V and J ends, which lost 7 bases and 14 bases, there was a span of 15 bases. CDR3 residues: CASTEGDRALHF. The CDR3 nucleotides read TGTGCCAGCACCGAGGGCGATCGGGCCCTCCACTTT.

Notes on this clonotype: An end of the junction does not agree with germline; a read error may underlie this. V gene TRBV12-5 combines with J gene TRBJ2-3; no clear D. Germline-derived CDR1 and CDR2 are LGHNT and FRNRAP. CDR3 size: 14 residues. The CDR3 DNA sequence: TGTGCTAGTGGGTATGGGGATCGCACTGATACGCAGTATTTT. This sequence encodes CASGYGDRTDTQYF.

A remark on this clonotype: Relative to the germline gene, one junction end is altered; a read error may explain this. The rearrangement joins TRBV10-1 to TRBJ1-1; 8 positions match TRBD1. The CDR3 contains 16 residues. CDR1 WNHNN and CDR2 SYGVQD come from the germline V gene (reference sequence). The CDR3 nucleotides read TGCGCCAGCAGTGAGTCGAACAGGGGGGTGAACACTGAAGCCTTCTTT. Its protein is CASSESNRGVNTEAFF.

This sequence joins TRBV29-1 and TRBJ2-2; unclear D gene. Per the germline V gene, CDR1 is SQVTM and CDR2 is ANQGSEA. This CDR3 region has 14 residues. The ends were cut back, 4 bases at V and 7 bases at J, with 16 bases in the middle. CDR3 protein: CSVARQADGGELFF. CDR3 nucleotides: TGCAGCGTTGCGCGGCAGGCGGACGGCGGGGAGCTGTTTTTT.

The chain combines TRBV10-2 with TRBJ2-7; 8 bases fit TRBD1. The trim removed 7 bases at V and 3 bases at J, leaving 8 bases unmatched. The CDR3 loop spans 14 amino acids. Germline CDR1 WSHSY, CDR2 SAAADI. Here the CDR3 reads CASNTGQGFYEQYF. In nucleotides, the CDR3 is TGCGCCAGCAACACTGGACAGGGTTTCTACGAGCAGTACTTC.

Turning to this clonotype: A read error is possible here, since a much larger clone lies one base away. The chain joins TRBV28 to TRBJ2-1, with TRBD1 as a possible D gene (6 bases). The CDR3 is made up of 15 amino acids. V was trimmed by 7 bases and J by 8 bases, leaving 21 bases between them. Germline CDR1 and CDR2: MDHEN and SYDVKM. The CDR3 DNA sequence: TGTGCCAGCAACTCAGGGGCGGAGGCCAGCGATGAGCAGTTCTTC. The encoded protein is CASNSGAEASDEQFF.

The rearrangement links TRBV2 to TRBJ1-2; D is perhaps TRBD1 (5 bases). Germline CDR1 reads SNHLY; CDR2 reads FYNNEI. The CDR3 contains 13 residues. V was clipped by 4 bases and J by 5 bases, with 11 bases between them. CDR3 amino acids: CASSGAGHYGYTF. The CDR3 DNA follows: TGTGCCAGCAGTGGGGCAGGGCATTATGGCTACACCTTC.